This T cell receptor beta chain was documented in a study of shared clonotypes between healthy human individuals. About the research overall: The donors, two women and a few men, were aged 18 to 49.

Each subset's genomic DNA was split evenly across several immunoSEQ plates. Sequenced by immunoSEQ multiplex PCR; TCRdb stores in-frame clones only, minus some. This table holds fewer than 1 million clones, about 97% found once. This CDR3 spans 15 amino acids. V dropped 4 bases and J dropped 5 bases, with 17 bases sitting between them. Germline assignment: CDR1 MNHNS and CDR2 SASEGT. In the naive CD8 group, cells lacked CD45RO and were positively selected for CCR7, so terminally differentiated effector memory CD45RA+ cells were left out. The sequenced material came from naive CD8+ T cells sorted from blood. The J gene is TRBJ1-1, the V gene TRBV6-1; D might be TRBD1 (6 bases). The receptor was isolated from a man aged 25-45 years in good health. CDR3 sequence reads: CASSVDSHPRTEAFF. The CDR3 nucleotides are TGTGCCAGCAGTGTGGACAGCCATCCCAGGACTGAAGCTTTCTTT.